This is a list of T cell receptor beta chains from one sample in a study of Graves' ophthalmopathy and Graves' hyperthyroidism. TCRdb independently ran MiXCR on the multiplex PCR reads; one entry per CDR3 protein. The repertoire holds 200,000 to 250,000 distinct CDR3 sequences, 45% to 55% seen once, with around 47% in the top ten. The sequencing input was peripheral blood. The receptors originated from an adult man with Graves' ophthalmopathy. CDR3s include the opening cysteine and the closing phenylalanine or tryptophan. The D gene is left open where the match is weak. Rows may omit the clone size; those that give it use once, few, many or a size class.

V gene: TRBV2; J gene: TRBJ1-1; clone size: NA; D gene: NA; CDR3 DNA: TGTGCCAGCAGTTTAAGCGGGTCATTCGGAACTGAAGCTTTCTTT; CDR3 protein: CASSLSGSFGTEAFF
V gene: TRBV2; J gene: TRBJ1-1; clone size: few; D gene: NA; CDR3 DNA: TGTGCCAGCAGTGTCGACAGTGGCACTGAAGCTTTCTTT; CDR3 protein: CASSVDSGTEAFF
V gene: TRBV19; J gene: TRBJ2-7; clone size: few; D gene: NA; CDR3 DNA: TGTGCCAGTAGTATTATGGACAATAACGAGCAGTACTTC; CDR3 protein: CASSIMDNNEQYF
V gene: TRBV24-1; J gene: TRBJ2-7; clone size: few; D gene: NA; CDR3 DNA: TGTGCCACCAGTGCCGCGACCGGGGACCGCTCTCGGTACGAGCAGTACTTC; CDR3 protein: CATSAATGDRSRYEQYF
V gene: TRBV19; J gene: TRBJ2-1; clone size: NA; D gene: TRBD2; CDR3 DNA: TGTGCCAGTAGTATAAGCGGGGGGGGGAATGAGCAGTTCTTC; CDR3 protein: CASSISGGGNEQFF
V gene: TRBV9; J gene: TRBJ2-5; clone size: NA; D gene: TRBD2; CDR3 DNA: TGTGCCAGTTCAGGGGGACTAGCGGACCAAGAGACCCAGTACTTC; CDR3 protein: CASSGGLADQETQYF
V gene: TRBV20-1; J gene: TRBJ1-1; clone size: NA; D gene: TRBD1; CDR3 DNA: TGCAGTGCTCCTAAACAGGGGGCGAAGACTTTCTTT; CDR3 protein: CSAPKQGAKTFF
V gene: TRBV24-1; J gene: TRBJ1-2; clone size: NA; D gene: NA; CDR3 DNA: TGTGCCACCAGTGACGACCTGACAGCACAGTATGGCTACACCTTC; CDR3 protein: CATSDDLTAQYGYTF
V gene: TRBV10-3; J gene: TRBJ2-2; clone size: NA; D gene: NA; CDR3 DNA: TGTGCCATCAGTTACTCGAGTGTTGTGGAGCTGTTTTTT; CDR3 protein: CAISYSSVVELFF
V gene: TRBV7-2; J gene: TRBJ1-6; clone size: few; D gene: NA; CDR3 DNA: TGTGCCAGCAGCTTCTTGACCCTGAAAGGGTCACCCCTCCACTTT; CDR3 protein: CASSFLTLKGSPLHF
V gene: TRBV9; J gene: TRBJ1-6; clone size: NA; D gene: TRBD1; CDR3 DNA: TGTGCCAGCAGCGCCGGAGCAGGGGGCATAACATCCCTCCACTTT; CDR3 protein: CASSAGAGGITSLHF
V gene: TRBV11-2; J gene: TRBJ1-1; clone size: NA; D gene: NA; CDR3 DNA: TGTGCCAGCAGCTTAGGCCCCTTGGGCACTGAAGCTTTCTTT; CDR3 protein: CASSLGPLGTEAFF
V gene: TRBV7-9; J gene: TRBJ1-4; clone size: NA; D gene: NA; CDR3 DNA: TGTGCCAGCAGCCAACACGGGACTGGTGAAAAACTGTTTTTT; CDR3 protein: CASSQHGTGEKLFF
V gene: TRBV12-3/TRBV12-4; J gene: TRBJ1-4; clone size: NA; D gene: TRBD1; CDR3 DNA: TGTGCCAGCACCCGGACAGGGGGCACAGCTAATGAAAAACTGTTTTTT; CDR3 protein: CASTRTGGTANEKLFF
V gene: TRBV5-8; J gene: TRBJ2-2; clone size: NA; D gene: NA; CDR3 DNA: TGTGCCAGCAGCTTGGCCGGGGCAGGGTCCCCCGGGGAGCTGTTTTTT; CDR3 protein: CASSLAGAGSPGELFF
V gene: TRBV29-1; J gene: TRBJ2-7; clone size: few; D gene: TRBD1; CDR3 DNA: TGCAGCGCCGAGGGGGACAGCTCTCGGGAGCAGTACTTC; CDR3 protein: CSAEGDSSREQYF
V gene: TRBV9; J gene: TRBJ2-2; clone size: few; D gene: TRBD1; CDR3 DNA: TGTGCCAGCAGCGGAACAGGGGACACCGGGGAGCTGTTTTTT; CDR3 protein: CASSGTGDTGELFF
V gene: TRBV10-1; J gene: TRBJ1-6; clone size: NA; D gene: NA; CDR3 DNA: TGTGCCAGCAGGGAAGGGGTACTGAGCTCCTATAATTCACCCCTCCACTTT; CDR3 protein: CASREGVLSSYNSPLHF
V gene: TRBV10-3; J gene: TRBJ2-6; clone size: NA; D gene: TRBD1; CDR3 DNA: TGTGCCTCCGGCAAAGGTTCGGACAGGGCTGGGGCCAACGTCCTGACTTTC; CDR3 protein: CASGKGSDRAGANVLTF
V gene: TRBV6-6; J gene: TRBJ1-1; clone size: NA; D gene: TRBD1; CDR3 DNA: TGTGCCAGCAGTTACTACGGCTTCGGGACAGTAATTGAAGCTTTCTTT; CDR3 protein: CASSYYGFGTVIEAFF
V gene: TRBV12-3/TRBV12-4; J gene: TRBJ2-3; clone size: NA; D gene: NA; CDR3 DNA: TGTGCCAGCAGTTCAGAGGGGCCTAGCACAGATACGCAGTATTTT; CDR3 protein: CASSSEGPSTDTQYF
V gene: TRBV7-6; J gene: TRBJ2-2; clone size: NA; D gene: NA; CDR3 DNA: TGTGCCAGCAGCACAGCGAACACCGGGGAGCTGTTTTTT; CDR3 protein: CASSTANTGELFF
V gene: TRBV20-1; J gene: TRBJ1-5; clone size: NA; D gene: NA; CDR3 DNA: TGCACTGGGGACGGCAATCAGCCCCAGCATTTT; CDR3 protein: CTGDGNQPQHF
V gene: TRBV5-6; J gene: TRBJ1-5; clone size: NA; D gene: TRBD1; CDR3 DNA: TGTGCCAGCAGCTTAGACGGACAGGGCAATCAGCCCCAGCATTTT; CDR3 protein: CASSLDGQGNQPQHF
V gene: TRBV5-1; J gene: TRBJ1-1; clone size: few; D gene: NA; CDR3 DNA: TGCGCCAGCAGCATTGGGTTGCTGAACACTGAAGCTTTCTTT; CDR3 protein: CASSIGLLNTEAFF
V gene: TRBV20-1; J gene: TRBJ1-1; clone size: NA; D gene: NA; CDR3 DNA: TGCAGTGCCCACCCCGGATGGGGGAATGAGAACACTGAAGCTTTCTTT; CDR3 protein: CSAHPGWGNENTEAFF
V gene: TRBV7-8; J gene: TRBJ2-2; clone size: few; D gene: NA; CDR3 DNA: TGTGCCAGCAGCTTAGAGGTCGGGAGGAACACCGGGGAGCTGTTTTTT; CDR3 protein: CASSLEVGRNTGELFF
V gene: TRBV19; J gene: TRBJ2-6; clone size: once; D gene: NA; CDR3 DNA: TGTGCCAGTATCCCCGGAGGGAGGAGGTCTGGGGCCAACGTCCTGACTTTC; CDR3 protein: CASIPGGRRSGANVLTF
V gene: TRBV2; J gene: TRBJ2-2; clone size: NA; D gene: NA; CDR3 DNA: TGTGCCTGCTCGACGGAGGGAACCGGGGAGCTGTTTTTT; CDR3 protein: CACSTEGTGELFF
V gene: TRBV7-2; J gene: TRBJ1-2; clone size: NA; D gene: TRBD1; CDR3 DNA: TGTGCCAGCAGTCCACTTTCCGGGACAGGAGGCGGAAACTATGGCTACACCTTC; CDR3 protein: CASSPLSGTGGGNYGYTF
V gene: TRBV5-6; J gene: TRBJ2-6; clone size: NA; D gene: NA; CDR3 DNA: TGTGCCAGCATGTGGTGGGGTTCAGGGGACGGGGCCAACGTCCTGACTTTC; CDR3 protein: CASMWWGSGDGANVLTF
V gene: TRBV9; J gene: TRBJ1-3; clone size: few; D gene: TRBD1; CDR3 DNA: TGTGCCAGCAGCGTATTTAGGGACAGCCACTCTGGAAACACCATATATTTT; CDR3 protein: CASSVFRDSHSGNTIYF
V gene: TRBV9; J gene: TRBJ2-7; clone size: NA; D gene: NA; CDR3 DNA: TGTGCCAGCAGCTTGGCTCTAGCCACCTACGAGCAGTACTTC; CDR3 protein: CASSLALATYEQYF
V gene: TRBV20-1; J gene: TRBJ1-6; clone size: many; D gene: NA; CDR3 DNA: TGCAGTGCAACTAAACAGGGTAATAATTCACCCCTCCACTTT; CDR3 protein: CSATKQGNNSPLHF
V gene: TRBV7-9; J gene: TRBJ2-5; clone size: NA; D gene: NA; CDR3 DNA: TGTGCCAGCAGCTTAATGGTAGAAGAGACCCAGTACTTC; CDR3 protein: CASSLMVEETQYF
V gene: TRBV20-1; J gene: TRBJ1-6; clone size: NA; D gene: NA; CDR3 DNA: TGCAGTGCTAGACCGGGGGGATCCTATAATTCACCCCTCCACTTT; CDR3 protein: CSARPGGSYNSPLHF
V gene: TRBV13; J gene: TRBJ2-7; clone size: NA; D gene: TRBD1; CDR3 DNA: TGTGCCAGCAGCATCAGACAGGGCCACGAGCAGTACTTC; CDR3 protein: CASSIRQGHEQYF
V gene: TRBV7-3; J gene: TRBJ2-2; clone size: few; D gene: NA; CDR3 DNA: TGTGCCAGCAGCGTGGACGGGAACACCGGGGAGCTGTTTTTT; CDR3 protein: CASSVDGNTGELFF